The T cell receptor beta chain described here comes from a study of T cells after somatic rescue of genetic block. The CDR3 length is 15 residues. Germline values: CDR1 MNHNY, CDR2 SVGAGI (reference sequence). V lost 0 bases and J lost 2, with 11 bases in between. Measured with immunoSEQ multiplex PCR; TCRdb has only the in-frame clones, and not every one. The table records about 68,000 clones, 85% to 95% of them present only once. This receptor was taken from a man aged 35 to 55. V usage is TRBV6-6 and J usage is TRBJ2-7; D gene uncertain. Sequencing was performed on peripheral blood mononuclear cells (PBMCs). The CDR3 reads CASSYSSSVAYEQYF. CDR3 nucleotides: TGTGCCAGCAGTTACTCGAGTTCAGTCGCCTACGAGCAGTACTTC.